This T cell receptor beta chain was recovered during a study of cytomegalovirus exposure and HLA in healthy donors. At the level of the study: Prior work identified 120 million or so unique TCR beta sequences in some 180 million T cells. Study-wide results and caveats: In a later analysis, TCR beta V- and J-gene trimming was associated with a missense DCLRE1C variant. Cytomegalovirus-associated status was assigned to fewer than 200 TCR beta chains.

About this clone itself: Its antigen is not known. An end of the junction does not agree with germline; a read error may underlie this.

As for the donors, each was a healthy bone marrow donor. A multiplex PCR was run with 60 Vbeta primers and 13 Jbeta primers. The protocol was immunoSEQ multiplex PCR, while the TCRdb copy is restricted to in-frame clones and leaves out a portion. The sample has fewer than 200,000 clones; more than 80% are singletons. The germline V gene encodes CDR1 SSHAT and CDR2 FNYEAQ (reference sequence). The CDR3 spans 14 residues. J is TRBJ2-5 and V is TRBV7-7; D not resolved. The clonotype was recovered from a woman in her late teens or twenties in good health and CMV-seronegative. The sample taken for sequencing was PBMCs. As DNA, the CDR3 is TGTGCTAGCAGCTCCTCGGGTCTGGGAGAGACCCAGTACTTC. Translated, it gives CASSSSGLGETQYF.